The 31 T cell receptor beta chains in this list originate from one sample, sequenced in a study of CD8 T cells in Susac syndrome. After extraction with the RNeasy kit, about 0.5 to 1 ug of the RNA was reverse transcribed using random hexamers. TCRdb reprocessed the immunoSEQ multiplex PCR reads via MiXCR and lists one record per CDR3 protein. The sample consists of about 200,000 distinct CDR3 sequences, 90% to 95% of them appearing once. Sample: CD4+ T cells from PBMCs. Receptor source: a human donor in good health.

This chain links TRBV20-1 with TRBJ2-1; 7 bases line up with TRBD1. This CDR3 contains 14 residues. CDR1 and CDR2 from the germline V gene are DFQATT and SNEGSKA (reference sequence). After removal of 6 bases from V and 3 bases from J, the junction contained 8 bases not matched to a gene. The CDR3 sequence: CSATGTVVYNEQFF. The CDR3 DNA is TGCAGTGCGACCGGGACAGTGGTCTACAATGAGCAGTTCTTC.

This chain uses TRBV29-1 with TRBJ1-4; D is ambiguous. The germline gives CDR1 SQVTM, CDR2 ANQGSEA. The CDR3 totals 14 residues. Trimming shortened V by 4 bases and J by 0 bases, and 9 bases separated the two germline ends. The CDR3 loop is CSVVIGTTNEKLFF. The DNA of the CDR3 is TGCAGCGTTGTCATCGGCACAACTAATGAAAAACTGTTTTTT.

The V and J genes are TRBV5-4 and TRBJ2-5; possibly TRBD1 for D (7 bases). Germline V lookup: CDR1 SGHNT, CDR2 YYREEE (reference sequence). This CDR3 is built from 15 residues. Trimming shortened V by 4 bases and J by 2 bases, and 15 bases separated the two germline ends. For the CDR3, the DNA is TGTGCCAGCAGCCTAGCGACAGGGTATCAAGAGACCCAGTACTTC. Translated: CASSLATGYQETQYF. The full variable domain, completed using reference TRBV5-4 and TRBJ2-5, is ETGVTQSPTHLIKTRGQQVTLRCSSQSGHNTVSWYQQALGQGPQFIFQYYREEENGRGNFPPRFSGLQFPNYSSELNVNALELDDSALYLCASSLATGYQETQYFGPGTRLLVL.

The V and J genes are TRBV5-1 and TRBJ1-5, with a tentative D call TRBD1 (5 bases). The CDR3 is 15 residues long. With 0 bases removed from V and 6 bases from J, the gap between germline ends came to 13 bases. CDR1 and CDR2 from the germline V gene are SGHRS and YFSETQ. For the CDR3, the DNA is TGCGCCAGCAGCTTGGTGGGGGATCGAGGTCAGCCCCAGCATTTT. This encodes CASSLVGDRGQPQHF.

The rearrangement uses TRBV29-1 and TRBJ1-2; D is perhaps TRBD1 (5 bases). The CDR3 extends over 17 amino acids. Per the germline V gene, CDR1 is SQVTM and CDR2 is ANQGSEA. V shed 6 bases and J shed 4 bases, with 27 bases lying between them. Written as DNA, the CDR3 is TGCAGCGTCTATACCTCCGCCGGGGCGCTTAGTCGCTATGGCTACACCTTC. Amino acids: CSVYTSAGALSRYGYTF.

This chain uses TRBV6-6 with TRBJ2-3; D remains unclear. Germline V CDR1 and CDR2: MNHNY, SVGAGI (reference sequence). This CDR3 spans 12 amino acids. Trimming took off 5 bases at V and 6 bases at J, with 9 bases between the two ends. The CDR3, as DNA: TGTGCCAGCAGTCAGCCGTTGGATACGCAGTATTTT. Translation: CASSQPLDTQYF.

The chain's CDR3 is CASSAEGRVLYNEQFF. The CDR3 region has the DNA TGTGCCAGCAGCGCGGAGGGCAGGGTGCTTTACAATGAGCAGTTCTTC. The gene calls are TRBV9 and TRBJ2-1, with D tentatively TRBD2 (6 bases). Trimming pared 3 bases from V and 4 bases from J, leaving 17 bases between. Germline lookup yields CDR1 SGDLS and CDR2 YYNGEE. This CDR3 has 16 residues.

The J gene is TRBJ2-1, the V gene TRBV6-2 or TRBV6-3, with D unclear. The germline V gene has CDR1 MNHEY and CDR2 SVGEGT. Trimming pared 2 bases from V and 3 bases from J, leaving 11 bases between. The CDR3 runs 15 residues. Written as DNA, the CDR3 is TGTGCCAGCAGTTACCAACAGCCTTTCTACAATGAGCAGTTCTTC. It translates to CASSYQQPFYNEQFF.

The J gene is TRBJ2-5, the V gene TRBV6-5, with D tentatively TRBD2 (5 bases). Germline lookup yields CDR1 MNHEY and CDR2 SVGAGI. CDR3 size: 16 residues. Trimming left V 0 bases short and J 1 base short, with 12 bases between. CDR3 sequence reads: CASSYSMMSGQETQYF. The CDR3 nucleotides read TGTGCCAGCAGTTACTCGATGATGAGCGGCCAAGAGACCCAGTACTTC.

With respect to this clonotype: The junction differs from germline at one of its ends, possibly a read error. This rearrangement joins TRBV11-2 to TRBJ2-1; D gene ambiguous. CDR1 and CDR2 from the germline V gene are SGHAT and FQNNGV. This CDR3 comprises 11 residues. CDR3 residues: CASSEGPVLVF. In DNA, the CDR3 is TGTGCCAGCAGCGAAGGGCCGGTGTTGGTCTTC.

The chain is built from TRBV29-1 and TRBJ2-3; a possible D gene is TRBD2 (5 bases). Trimming took off 4 bases at V and 4 bases at J, with 18 bases between the two ends. The CDR3 totals 15 residues. From germline, CDR1 is SQVTM and CDR2 ANQGSEA. Here the CDR3 reads CSVGGSVEISDTQYF. The CDR3, as DNA: TGCAGCGTTGGTGGTAGCGTTGAAATCTCAGATACGCAGTATTTT.

The rearrangement uses TRBV5-1 and TRBJ1-2; 8 nucleotides line up with TRBD1. With 4 bases clipped from V and 5 bases from J, the junction kept 7 bases outside the gene matches. This CDR3 contains 14 residues. Germline lookup yields CDR1 SGHRS and CDR2 YFSETQ. The DNA for the CDR3 is TGCGCCAGCAGCCCAGGGGGCGCGGAGTATGGCTACACCTTC. Its translation is CASSPGGAEYGYTF.

In its sample, this clonotype was seen once. The gene calls are TRBV3-1 and TRBJ2-1; unclear D gene. Germline CDR1 is LGHDT and CDR2 is YNNKEL (reference sequence). V was trimmed by 0 bases and J by 9 bases, leaving 6 bases between them. The CDR3 extends over 12 amino acids. The CDR3 reads CASSQDRSEQFF. CDR3 nucleotide sequence: TGTGCCAGCAGCCAAGATCGGAGTGAGCAGTTCTTC.

The CDR3 DNA sequence: TGTGCCAGCAGTTCTGGGGGGAGGAATGAGCAGTTCTTC. Its protein product is CASSSGGRNEQFF. This chain links TRBV6-6 with TRBJ2-1; D might be TRBD2 (6 bases). The CDR3 runs to 13 residues. Between the trimmed V and J ends, which lost 4 bases and 7 bases, there was a span of 11 bases. Germline assignment: CDR1 MNHNY and CDR2 SVGAGI (reference sequence).

The chain couples TRBV20-1 to TRBJ1-1; 11 bases align to TRBD1. The CDR3 totals 14 residues. V lost 0 bases to trimming and J lost 6 bases; unmatched junction nucleotides: 3. Germline V gene data show CDR1 as DFQATT and CDR2 as SNEGSKA (reference sequence). CDR3 protein: CSARDRDRGSEAFF. In nucleotides, the CDR3 is TGCAGTGCTAGAGACCGGGACAGGGGGTCTGAAGCTTTCTTT.

The V call is TRBV9, the J call TRBJ2-7; 7 positions match TRBD1. CDR3 length: 16 amino acids. V shed 4 bases and J 1 base; nucleotides not matched to a gene: 11. CDR1 SGDLS and CDR2 YYNGEE come from the germline V gene. The CDR3 loop is CASSRTAGTESYEQYF. The CDR3, as DNA: TGTGCCAGCAGCCGAACTGCCGGGACAGAGTCCTACGAGCAGTACTTC.

The genes are TRBV18 and TRBJ2-5, with unresolved D. The germline V gene encodes CDR1 KGHSH and CDR2 LQKENI. Trimming shortened V by 4 bases and J by 3 bases, and 12 bases separated the two germline ends. The length of the CDR3 is 14 residues. CDR3 DNA: TGTGCCAGCTCACTCCAGACCACAGAAGAGACCCAGTACTTC. Encoded protein: CASSLQTTEETQYF.

The gene calls are TRBV28 and TRBJ1-4; tentative D call: TRBD1 (6 bases). This CDR3 has 16 residues. CDR1 and CDR2 from the germline V gene are MDHEN and SYDVKM. The V end lost 8 bases, the J end lost 0 bases, and 16 bases lay between the germline ends. DNA for the CDR3: TGTGCCAGCGGGACACAGGGACGGGCAACTAATGAAAAACTGTTTTTT. It codes for CASGTQGRATNEKLFF.

This clonotype has only a few counts. In nucleotides, the CDR3 is TGTGCCAGCAGCTCTAGGCTAGCGGGGGACGAGCAGTTCTTC. Its translation is CASSSRLAGDEQFF. J is TRBJ2-1 and V is TRBV7-9, with TRBD2 identical over 10 bases. V trimming: 4 bases; J trimming: 10 bases; junction bases outside the gene matches: 7. There are 14 residues in the CDR3. Germline V gives CDR1 SEHNR, CDR2 FQNEAQ (reference sequence).

The chain combines TRBV7-9 with TRBJ2-3, with a tentative D call TRBD1 (6 bases). Germline CDR1 reads SEHNR; CDR2 reads FQNEAQ (reference sequence). The CDR3 contains 15 residues. V dropped 2 bases and J dropped 7 bases, with 16 bases sitting between them. CDR3 coding DNA: TGTGCCAGCAGCTTATCCTCAACAGGGACACATACGCAGTATTTT. Translated, it gives CASSLSSTGTHTQYF. The full variable domain, with the rest looked up from reference TRBV7-9 and TRBJ2-3, is DTGVSQNPRHKITKRGQNVTFRCDPISEHNRLYWYRQTLGQGPEFLTYFQNEAQLEKSRLLSDRFSAERPKGSFSTLEIQRTEQGDSAMYLCASSLSSTGTHTQYFGPGTRLTVL.

CDR3 in DNA: TGTGCCAGCAGTTCCCCCTATCGGGGTATCACTGAAGCTTTCTTT. It yields the protein CASSSPYRGITEAFF. The chain joins TRBV12-3 or TRBV12-4 to TRBJ1-1; D is unclear. This CDR3 has 15 residues. V lost 4 bases, J lost 4 bases, and 16 bases lay in between.

This chain links TRBV6-5 with TRBJ2-5; TRBD2 matches 11 bases. V lost 0 bases and J lost 6; bases outside the gene matches: 18. The CDR3 covers 20 residues. Germline CDR1 reads MNHEY; CDR2 reads SVGAGI. The CDR3 loop reads CASSYSISGSGGALSQTQYF. CDR3 nucleotide sequence: TGTGCCAGCAGTTACTCCATATCGGGTAGCGGGGGGGCCTTATCGCAGACCCAGTACTTC.

The chain couples TRBV29-1 to TRBJ2-1; unclear D gene. The CDR3 sequence is 10 residues long. Germline V gives CDR1 SQVTM, CDR2 ANQGSEA. V was cut by 5 bases and J by 7 bases, with 6 bases left in between. CDR3 in DNA: TGCAGCGTTAAGACTAATGAGCAGTTCTTC. Translating gives CSVKTNEQFF.

The chain recombines TRBV9 with TRBJ1-1; D is uncertain. This CDR3 region has 13 residues. CDR1 and CDR2 (germline): SGDLS, YYNGEE. V lost 5 bases to trimming and J lost 1 base, with 9 bases between them. Written as DNA, the CDR3 is TGTGCCAGCAGTGTTACCAGGAACACTGAAGCTTTCTTT. It codes for CASSVTRNTEAFF.

The J gene is TRBJ1-2, the V gene TRBV15; D is undetermined. Trimming took off 10 bases at V and 4 bases at J, with 16 bases between the two ends. The CDR3 is made up of 13 amino acids. Germline V gene sequence: CDR1 LNHNV, CDR2 YYDKDF (reference sequence). The CDR3 DNA follows: TGTGCCAGGTTTGGAAGGGCGACCTATGGCTACACCTTC. Amino acid sequence: CARFGRATYGYTF.

This chain connects TRBV4-2 to TRBJ2-5; 7 nucleotides match TRBD1. J lost 7 bases, V lost 2 bases, and 7 bases had no gene match. From germline, CDR1 is LGHNA and CDR2 YNFKEQ. The CDR3 spans 14 residues. CDR3 DNA: TGTGCCAGCAGCCAATACAGGGGTCAGGGGACCCAGTACTTC. Its protein product is CASSQYRGQGTQYF.

The chain carries TRBV30 and TRBJ2-5; unclear D gene. The CDR3 is 14 amino acids. Germline CDR1 is GTSNPN and CDR2 is SVGIG (reference sequence). With 2 bases removed from V and 2 bases from J, the gap between germline ends came to 12 bases. CDR3 bases: TGTGCCTGGAGTTTTAGCTACGGGCAAGAGACCCAGTACTTC. This codes for CAWSFSYGQETQYF.

This sequence joins TRBV3-1 and TRBJ1-5; no clear D gene. CDR1 is LGHDT, CDR2 YNNKEL, per germline (reference sequence). Trimming removed 3 bases at V and 5 bases at J, with 8 bases between. The CDR3 spans 13 residues. CDR3 DNA sequence: TGTGCCAGCAGCCAGTGGTTGGATCAGCCCCAGCATTTT. Translation: CASSQWLDQPQHF. Looking up the rest from reference TRBV3-1 and TRBJ1-5 gives the full variable domain: DTAVSQTPKYLVTQMGNDKSIKCEQNLGHDTMYWYKQDSKKFLKIMFSYNNKELIINETVPNRFSPKSPDKAHLNLHINSLELGDSAVYFCASSQWLDQPQHFGDGTRLSIL.

V gene TRBV19 combines with J gene TRBJ2-5; the D gene is possibly TRBD1 (5 bases). From germline, CDR1 is LNHDA and CDR2 SQIVND (reference sequence). The CDR3 covers 15 residues. With 4 bases removed from V and 0 bases from J, the gap between germline ends came to 12 bases. CDR3 nucleotide sequence: TGTGCCAGTAGTAAAGACAGCTTGTACCAAGAGACCCAGTACTTC. Amino acid sequence: CASSKDSLYQETQYF.

The chain couples TRBV6-2 or TRBV6-3 to TRBJ2-7; 8 nucleotides align to TRBD2. After removal of 6 bases from V and 0 bases from J, the junction contained 4 bases not matched to a gene. This CDR3 region has 14 residues. CDR1 and CDR2 (germline): MNHEY, SVGEGT. CDR3 region: CASRERELSYEQYF. The CDR3 DNA sequence: TGTGCCAGCAGGGAGCGGGAGCTCTCCTACGAGCAGTACTTC.

This rearrangement joins TRBV9 to TRBJ2-1; 8 bases align to TRBD2. The CDR3 totals 15 residues. With V trimmed by 4 bases and J by 3 bases, 6 bases remained unmatched. The V gene's germline CDR1 is SGDLS and CDR2 YYNGEE. The chain's CDR3 is CASSPFREGYNEQFF. The CDR3 DNA follows: TGTGCCAGCAGCCCATTCCGGGAGGGCTACAATGAGCAGTTCTTC. The variable domain in full, with the rest retrieved from reference TRBV9 and TRBJ2-1, is DSGVTQTPKHLITATGQRVTLRCSPRSGDLSVYWYQQSLDQGLQFLIQYYNGEERAKGNILERFSAQQFPDLHSELNLSSLELGDSALYFCASSPFREGYNEQFFGPGTRLTVL.